What follows describes a single T cell receptor (beta chain). The antigen remains undetermined. The entry originates in a study of cytomegalovirus exposure and HLA in healthy donors. The CDR3 length is 12 residues. V dropped 7 bases and J dropped 5 bases, with 12 bases sitting between them. Germline lookup yields CDR1 SGHRS and CDR2 YFSETQ. Both 60 Vbeta primers and 13 Jbeta primers went into the PCR. Original analysis: A later analysis tallied approximately 78 million unique TCR beta chains, roughly 11 million of them shared. Sequencing was performed with immunoSEQ multiplex PCR; in TCRdb, only in-frame clones are kept and a portion is missing. V and J calls and clone size are given by that table; D and trimming were obtained from the DNA. The sample lists about 170,000 clones, approximately 75% occurring once. General study results and limits: TCR beta chain V- and J-gene trimming was linked, in a later analysis, to a missense variant in DCLRE1C. A later examination showed that TCR association rates differed by HLA locus, with DRB1 most and HLA-C fewest.

This receptor was taken from a girl aged 10 to 17 in good health and CMV-seronegative. This chain joins TRBV5-1 and TRBJ1-2; D unresolved. Specimen: PBMCs. The DNA for the CDR3 is TGCGCCAGCCGGGTTAGCGTGTATGGCTACACCTTC. As protein: CASRVSVYGYTF.